The 12 T cell receptor beta chains reported below all come from one sample, sequenced in a study of cytomegalovirus exposure and HLA in healthy donors. The table came from immunoSEQ multiplex PCR; TCRdb's copy has only in-frame clones and leaves some out. The data show about 150,000 clones, 65% to 90% seen once. Sequencing used PBMCs. The receptors come from a man between 18 and 29 years old in good health and CMV-seropositive.

This chain links TRBV5-1 with TRBJ1-3, with D unresolved. Germline V gene lookup returns CDR1 SGHRS and CDR2 YFSETQ. The V gene lost 3 bases and the J gene lost 3 bases, with 7 bases spanning the gap. This CDR3 region has 13 residues. DNA for the CDR3: TGCGCCAGCAGCTCTGCGATTGGAAACACCATATATTTT. This translates into CASSSAIGNTIYF.

The chain employs TRBV19 and TRBJ1-4, with D unresolved. Germline V gene sequence: CDR1 LNHDA, CDR2 SQIVND (reference sequence). This CDR3 comprises 14 residues. Trimming removed 3 bases from V and 0 bases from J, with 5 bases in between. In nucleotides, the CDR3 is TGTGCCAGTAGTATCACAGCAACTAATGAAAAACTGTTTTTT. Translation gives CASSITATNEKLFF.

Points on this clone: Since no conserved phenylalanine or tryptophan closes the CDR3, a read error is the likely cause. The DNA is left out, because the CDR3 cannot be placed on it with certainty; the CDR3 is given as TCRdb lists it. This chain links TRBV21-1 with TRBJ2-7; TRBD1 was called by the table and not checked on the DNA. TRBV21-1 is listed as a pseudogene. The CDR3 extends over 9 residues, inclusive of both ends. This chain's CDR3 is CASSNRQPG.

CDR3 nucleotides: TGTGCCAGCAGCAGACCCGGGACAGGGGGCCATGAGCAGTTCTTC. Translating gives CASSRPGTGGHEQFF. V usage is TRBV21-1 and J usage is TRBJ2-1; the tabulated D call, TRBD1, remains unverified against the DNA. TRBV21-1 is flagged as a pseudogene. CDR3 size: 15 residues.

This clone occurred a few times. The chain has TRBV30 and TRBJ1-2; 10 nucleotides align to TRBD1. This CDR3 is 12 amino acids long. CDR1 is GTSNPN and CDR2 is SVGIG in the germline V gene (reference sequence). J was trimmed by 7 bases and V by 6 bases; bases with no gene match: 5. The CDR3: CACRQGALGYTF. The DNA of the CDR3 is TGTGCCTGCCGACAGGGGGCGCTTGGCTACACCTTC.

The chain links TRBV10-2 to TRBJ1-5; 7 positions match TRBD1. Germline CDR1 WSHSY, CDR2 SAAADI. V was pared by 9 bases and J by 0 bases, with 2 bases of the junction left unmatched. The CDR3 is made up of 13 amino acids. Written as DNA, the CDR3 is TGCGCCAGTGGACAGGATAGCAATCAGCCCCAGCATTTT. Its translation is CASGQDSNQPQHF.

The table lists this clone with many counts. The rearrangement uses TRBV6-6 and TRBJ2-3; 8 bases fit TRBD2. The V gene's germline CDR1 is MNHNY and CDR2 SVGAGI (reference sequence). This CDR3 has 11 residues. With V trimmed by 8 bases and J by 10 bases, 5 bases remained unmatched. DNA for the CDR3: TGTGCCAGCCGGGGGGGGATCGCGCAGTATTTT. Translated: CASRGGIAQYF.

The chain is built from TRBV5-1 and TRBJ2-1; D is unclear. This CDR3 contains 14 residues. Germline V gene data show CDR1 as SGHRS and CDR2 as YFSETQ. V lost 0 bases to trimming and J lost 3 bases, with 7 bases between them. The CDR3 DNA reads TGCGCCAGCAGCTTGGCTCTGAGCTACAATGAGCAGTTCTTC. Translation gives CASSLALSYNEQFF.

The chain couples TRBV4-2 to TRBJ1-2, with 7 bases identical to TRBD1. The CDR3 length is 15 residues. Per germline, CDR1 LGHNA and CDR2 YNFKEQ. V gave up 1 base and J gave up 4 bases; unmatched junction bases: 6. The CDR3 DNA reads TGTGCCAGCAGCCAAGCAGGGGGAGTAGGCTATGGCTACACCTTC. Amino acid sequence: CASSQAGGVGYGYTF.

This clone was counted only a few times. This chain joins TRBV7-8 and TRBJ2-1; 13 positions agree with TRBD2. V lost 6 bases, J lost 3 bases, and 5 bases stayed unmatched. Germline-derived CDR1 and CDR2 are SGHVS and FQNEAQ. The CDR3 has 16 amino acids. CDR3 in DNA: TGTGCCAGCAGGTCTACTAGCGGGGGGGACTACAATGAGCAGTTCTTC. Protein sequence: CASRSTSGGDYNEQFF.

The table lists this clone with a count of one. In DNA, the CDR3 is TGCGCCAGCCAGGCACCTGGAAACAGGGGGCCAGCGAACACCGGGGAGCTGTTTTTT. Translating gives CASQAPGNRGPANTGELFF. V and J are TRBV5-1 and TRBJ2-2, with 9 bases identical to TRBD1. CDR3 length: 19 amino acids. V lost 7 bases, J lost 0 bases, and 16 bases stayed unmatched. Germline CDR1 and CDR2: SGHRS and YFSETQ.

The chain is built from TRBV10-2 and TRBJ2-7; D perhaps matches TRBD2 (5 bases). Germline lookup yields CDR1 WSHSY and CDR2 SAAADI. The CDR3 is 15 residues long. V lost 3 bases, J lost 4 bases, and 16 bases lay in between. The CDR3 sequence: CASSDRVGSSYEQYF. CDR3 sequence (DNA): TGCGCCAGCAGTGATAGGGTTGGGAGCAGTTACGAGCAGTACTTC.